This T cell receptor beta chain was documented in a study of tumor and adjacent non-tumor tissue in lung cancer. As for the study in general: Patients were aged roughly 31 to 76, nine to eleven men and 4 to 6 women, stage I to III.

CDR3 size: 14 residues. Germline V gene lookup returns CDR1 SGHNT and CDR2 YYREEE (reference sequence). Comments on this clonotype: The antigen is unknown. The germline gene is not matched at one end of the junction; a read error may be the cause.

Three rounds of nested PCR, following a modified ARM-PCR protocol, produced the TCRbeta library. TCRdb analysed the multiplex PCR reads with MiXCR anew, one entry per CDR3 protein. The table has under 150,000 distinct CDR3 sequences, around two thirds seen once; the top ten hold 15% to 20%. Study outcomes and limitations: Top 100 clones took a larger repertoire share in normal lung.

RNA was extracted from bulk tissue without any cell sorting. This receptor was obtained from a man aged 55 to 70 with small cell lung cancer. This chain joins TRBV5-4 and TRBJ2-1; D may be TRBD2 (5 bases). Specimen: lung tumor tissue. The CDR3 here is CSSSLGRTYNERLF. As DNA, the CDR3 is TGTTCCAGCAGCTTGGGCAGGACCTACAATGAGCGGCTCTTC.